The clone carrying this T cell receptor (beta chain) was observed a handful of times. The sample is drawn from a study of T-cell memory formation after mild COVID-19. From the 5' RACE reads, TCRdb called clonotypes with MiXCR, one entry per CDR3 protein. The sample gives around 340,000 distinct CDR3 sequences, around 20% of which show up once; approximately 12% is in the top ten. The source material was PBMCs or a T cell subset sorted from them (not recorded which). The TCR was taken from an adult woman who had mild COVID-19 (a few samples of this study predate the infection). Cell type and time point are not known.

CDR3 bases: TGTGCCAGCAGTGAAGAGGACGGTCACTATGGCTACACCTTC. Protein: CASSEEDGHYGYTF. The chain carries TRBV25-1 and TRBJ1-2; D call uncertain. V was cut by 2 bases and J by 3 bases, with 10 bases left in between. This CDR3 contains 14 residues. Germline V CDR1 and CDR2: MGHDK, SYGVNS.